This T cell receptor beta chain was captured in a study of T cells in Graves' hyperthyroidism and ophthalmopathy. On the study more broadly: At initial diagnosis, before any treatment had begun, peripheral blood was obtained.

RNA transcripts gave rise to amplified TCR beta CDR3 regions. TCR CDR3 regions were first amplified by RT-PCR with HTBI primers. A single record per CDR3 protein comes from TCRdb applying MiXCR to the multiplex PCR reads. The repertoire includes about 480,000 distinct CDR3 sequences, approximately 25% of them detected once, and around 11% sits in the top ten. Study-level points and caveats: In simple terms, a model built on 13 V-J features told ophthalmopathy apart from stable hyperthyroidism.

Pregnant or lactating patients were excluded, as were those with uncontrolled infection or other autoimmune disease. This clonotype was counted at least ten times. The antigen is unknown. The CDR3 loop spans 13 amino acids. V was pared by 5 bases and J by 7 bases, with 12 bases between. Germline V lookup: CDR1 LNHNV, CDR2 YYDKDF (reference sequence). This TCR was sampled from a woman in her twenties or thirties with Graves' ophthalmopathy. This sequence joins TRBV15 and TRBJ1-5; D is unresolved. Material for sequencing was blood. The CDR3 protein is CATSGPGYQPQHF. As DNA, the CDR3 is TGTGCCACCAGCGGCCCGGGGTACCAGCCCCAGCATTTT. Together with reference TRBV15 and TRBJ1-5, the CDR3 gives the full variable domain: DAMVIQNPRYQVTQFGKPVTLSCSQTLNHNVMYWYQQKSSQAPKLLFHYYDKDFNNEADTPDNFQSRRPNTSFCFLDIRSPGLGDTAMYLCATSGPGYQPQHFGDGTRLSIL.